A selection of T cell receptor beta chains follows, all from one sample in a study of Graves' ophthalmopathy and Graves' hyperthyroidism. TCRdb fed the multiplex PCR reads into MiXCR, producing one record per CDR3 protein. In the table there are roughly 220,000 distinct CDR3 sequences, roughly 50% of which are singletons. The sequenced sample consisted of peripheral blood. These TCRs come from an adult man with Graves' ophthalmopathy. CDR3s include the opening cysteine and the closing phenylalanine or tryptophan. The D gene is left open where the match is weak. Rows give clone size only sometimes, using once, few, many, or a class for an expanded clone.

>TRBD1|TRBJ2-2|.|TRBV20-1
CSAPDRANTGELFF
TGCAGTGCACCGGACAGGGCGAACACCGGGGAGCTGTTTTTT
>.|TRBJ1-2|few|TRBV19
CASSMLSTGYGYTF
TGTGCCAGTAGTATGTTATCGACAGGCTATGGCTACACCTTC
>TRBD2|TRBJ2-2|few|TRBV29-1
CSVEVPSSGATGELFF
TGCAGCGTTGAAGTTCCGTCTAGCGGAGCCACCGGGGAGCTGTTTTTT
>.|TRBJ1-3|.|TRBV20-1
CSAMAPLGGISGNAIYF
TGCAGTGCTATGGCGCCGTTGGGAGGAATCTCTGGAAACGCCATATATTTT
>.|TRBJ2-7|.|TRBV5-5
CASTTGTDTQYF
TGTGCCAGCACCACAGGCACAGATACGCAGTACTTC
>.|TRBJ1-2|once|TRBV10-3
CAITAGGDYGYTF
TGTGCCATCACGGCCGGGGGCGACTATGGCTACACCTTC
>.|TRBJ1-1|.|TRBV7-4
CASSFSEGLGNTEAFF
TGTGCCAGCAGCTTTAGCGAAGGACTTGGCAACACTGAAGCTTTCTTT
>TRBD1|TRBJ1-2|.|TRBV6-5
CASSFGTGGGYTF
TGTGCCAGCAGTTTCGGGACAGGGGGCGGCTACACCTTC
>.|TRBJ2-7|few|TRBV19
CASSIDLPGEAYEQYF
TGTGCCAGTAGTATAGATCTTCCAGGGGAGGCGTACGAGCAGTACTTC
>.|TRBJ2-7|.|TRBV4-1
CASSQLVDSFPSYEQYF
TGCGCCAGCAGCCAACTCGTCGACAGCTTCCCTTCCTACGAGCAGTACTTC
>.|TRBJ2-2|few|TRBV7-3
CASSLTLREAGTGELFF
TGTGCCAGCAGCTTAACCCTTCGAGAGGCTGGGACCGGGGAGCTGTTTTTT
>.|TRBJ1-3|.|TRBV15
CATSGQHMSSGNTIYF
TGTGCCACCAGCGGACAACACATGAGCTCTGGAAACACCATATATTTT
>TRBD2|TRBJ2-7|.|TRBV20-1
CSASLGLAGVGSYEQYF
TGCAGTGCTAGCCTGGGACTAGCGGGAGTTGGTTCCTACGAGCAGTACTTC
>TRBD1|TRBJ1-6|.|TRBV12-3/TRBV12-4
CASSSYRGRRNNSPLHF
TGTGCCAGCAGCTCTTACAGGGGCAGGCGCAATAATTCACCCCTCCACTTT
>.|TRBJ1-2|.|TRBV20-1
CSARTGNGYGYTF
TGCAGTGCTAGAACAGGGAATGGCTATGGCTACACCTTC
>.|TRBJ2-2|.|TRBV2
CASSDSARDVNTGELFF
TGTGCCAGCAGCGACTCCGCAAGGGACGTGAACACCGGGGAGCTGTTTTTT
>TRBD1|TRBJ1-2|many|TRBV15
CATSSGDRRGYTF
TGTGCCACCAGCAGTGGGGACAGACGGGGCTACACCTTC
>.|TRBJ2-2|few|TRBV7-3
CASSQGRTGELFF
TGTGCCAGCAGTCAAGGGCGCACCGGGGAGCTGTTTTTT
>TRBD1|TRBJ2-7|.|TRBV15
CATSTILGQGSYEQYF
TGTGCCACCAGCACCATCTTGGGACAGGGATCCTACGAGCAGTACTTC
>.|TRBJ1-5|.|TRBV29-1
CSQREGSGNQPQHF
TGCAGCCAAAGGGAGGGGTCGGGCAATCAGCCCCAGCATTTT
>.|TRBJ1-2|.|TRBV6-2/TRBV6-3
CASSPGRMTYGYTF
TGTGCCAGCAGCCCCGGACGCATGACTTATGGCTACACCTTC
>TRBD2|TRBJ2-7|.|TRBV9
CASSLGDRTSGSSYEQYF
TGTGCCAGCAGCCTAGGGGACAGGACTAGCGGGAGTTCCTACGAGCAGTACTTC
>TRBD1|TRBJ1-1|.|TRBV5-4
CAWGVTGDTEAFF
TGTGCCTGGGGGGTGACAGGGGACACTGAAGCTTTCTTT
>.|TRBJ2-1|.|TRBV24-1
CATSAADNEQFF
TGTGCCACCAGTGCGGCTGACAATGAGCAGTTCTTC
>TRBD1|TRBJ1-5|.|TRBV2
CASSGTGGGGQPQHF
TGTGCCAGCAGCGGAACAGGGGGAGGTGGTCAGCCCCAGCATTTT
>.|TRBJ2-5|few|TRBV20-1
CSARDNRAGDETQYF
TGCAGTGCTAGAGATAACAGGGCAGGGGACGAGACCCAGTACTTC
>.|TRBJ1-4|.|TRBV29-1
CSVEMRTDNEKLFF
TGCAGCGTTGAAATGCGGACAGATAATGAAAAACTGTTTTTT
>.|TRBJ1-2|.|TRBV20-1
CSARGTRAGYTF
TGCAGTGCTAGAGGGACAAGGGCTGGCTACACCTTC
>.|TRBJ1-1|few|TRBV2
CASRLQGRGAFF
TGTGCCAGCAGGCTACAGGGAAGGGGAGCTTTCTTT
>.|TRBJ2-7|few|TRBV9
CASSFGGGVPYEQYF
TGTGCCAGCAGTTTTGGAGGGGGCGTCCCCTACGAGCAGTACTTC
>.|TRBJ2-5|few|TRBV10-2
CASSEVGGALQETQYF
TGTGCCAGCAGTGAAGTAGGGGGGGCCCTCCAAGAGACCCAGTACTTC
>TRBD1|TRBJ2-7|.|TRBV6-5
CASSLDRRAYEQYF
TGTGCCAGCAGTTTGGACAGGCGAGCCTACGAGCAGTACTTC
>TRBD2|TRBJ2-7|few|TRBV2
CASSRLAGGSGEQYF
TGTGCCAGCAGTCGACTAGCGGGGGGCAGTGGCGAGCAGTACTTC
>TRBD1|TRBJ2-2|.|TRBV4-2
CASSPYRGTGELFF
TGTGCCAGCAGCCCGTACAGGGGAACCGGGGAGCTGTTTTTT
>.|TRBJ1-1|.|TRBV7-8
CASSLSPGGAFF
TGTGCCAGCAGCTTGAGTCCCGGGGGCGCTTTCTTT
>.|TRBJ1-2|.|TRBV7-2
CASSLTDKAYGYTF
TGTGCCAGCAGCTTAACGGACAAGGCTTATGGCTACACCTTC